Here is one T cell receptor beta chain with its context. The antigen is not known. Use of 60 Vbeta and 13 Jbeta primers characterized the PCR. This table comes from immunoSEQ multiplex PCR, and its TCRdb copy is limited to in-frame clones, with some not included. Of 180,000 or so clones in the sample, 65% to 85% are singletons; the top ten hold approximately 1.3%. The record originates from a study of cytomegalovirus exposure and HLA in healthy donors. Overall study findings and caveats: At a 0.05 false discovery rate, a later analysis found around 17,000 TCR beta sequences to be associated with HLA alleles. A previous analysis found most TCR beta V segments productive roughly 87% or roughly 30% of the time. Later analysis associated a missense DCLRE1C variant with TCR beta V- and J-gene trimming.

The CDR3 is 14 residues long. Per germline, CDR1 SGHRS and CDR2 YFSETQ. Trimming removed 2 bases from V and 2 bases from J; junction bases left unmatched: 3. The material sequenced was PBMCs. This chain joins TRBV5-1 and TRBJ1-2, with TRBD1 matching over 7 bases. The receptor's source is a girl aged 5 to 17 in good health and CMV-seropositive. CDR3 nucleotide sequence: TGCGCCAGCAGCTTACCGGGACAGAACTATGGCTACACCTTC. Translating it yields CASSLPGQNYGYTF.